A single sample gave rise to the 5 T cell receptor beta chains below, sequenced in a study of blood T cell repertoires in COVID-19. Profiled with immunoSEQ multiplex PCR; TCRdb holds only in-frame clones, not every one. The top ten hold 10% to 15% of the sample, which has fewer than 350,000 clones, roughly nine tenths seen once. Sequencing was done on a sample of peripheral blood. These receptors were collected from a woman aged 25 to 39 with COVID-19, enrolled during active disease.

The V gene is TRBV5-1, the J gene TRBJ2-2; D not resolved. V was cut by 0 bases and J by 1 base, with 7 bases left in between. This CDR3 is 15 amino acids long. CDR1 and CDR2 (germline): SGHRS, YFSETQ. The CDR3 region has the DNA TGCGCCAGCAGCTTGGCCGGAGTGAACACCGGGGAGCTGTTTTTT. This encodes CASSLAGVNTGELFF.

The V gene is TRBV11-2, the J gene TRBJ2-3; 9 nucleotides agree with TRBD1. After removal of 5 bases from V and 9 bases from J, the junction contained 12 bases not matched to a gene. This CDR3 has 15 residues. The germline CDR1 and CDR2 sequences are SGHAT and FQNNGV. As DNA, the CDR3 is TGTGCCAGCAGCACGATGGGACAGGGTGGGGAGACGCAGTATTTT. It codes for CASSTMGQGGETQYF.

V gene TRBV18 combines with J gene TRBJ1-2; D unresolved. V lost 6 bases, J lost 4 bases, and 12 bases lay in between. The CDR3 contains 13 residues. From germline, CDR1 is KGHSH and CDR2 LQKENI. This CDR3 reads CASSPGNGYGYTF. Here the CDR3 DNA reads TGTGCCAGCTCCCCCGGGAATGGCTATGGCTACACCTTC.

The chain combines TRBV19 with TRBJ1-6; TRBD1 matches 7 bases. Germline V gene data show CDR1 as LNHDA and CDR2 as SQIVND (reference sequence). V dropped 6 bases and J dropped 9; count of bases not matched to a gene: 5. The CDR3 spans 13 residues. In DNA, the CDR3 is TGTGCCAGTAGGCGGGACAGAAGTTCACCCCTCCACTTT. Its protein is CASRRDRSSPLHF.

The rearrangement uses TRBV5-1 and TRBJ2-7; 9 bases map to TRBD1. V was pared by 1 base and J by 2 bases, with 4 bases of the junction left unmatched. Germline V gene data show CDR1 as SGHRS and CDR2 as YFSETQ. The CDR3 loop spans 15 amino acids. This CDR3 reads CASSLNRGLPYEQYF. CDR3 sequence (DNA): TGCGCCAGCAGCTTGAACAGGGGGCTCCCCTACGAGCAGTACTTC.